A selection of T cell receptor beta chains follows, all from one sample in a study of brain metastases from non-small cell lung cancer. TCRdb keeps only in-frame clones here, not all; method: immunoSEQ multiplex PCR. This sample yields 15,000 or so clones, of which about 85% are seen a single time; approximately 7.7% belongs to the top ten. Sample: primary lung tumor tissue. All receptors derive from a donor at least 40 years old with non-small cell lung cancer. Both conserved end residues are part of each CDR3. A D gene is named only where the DNA matches it firmly. Size is stated for part of the rows, as once, few or many counts, or as a class when the clone is expanded.

cdr3_nt: TGTGCCAGCAGCGACGGTATTCCCTCTGGAAACATCATATATTTT
cdr3_aa: CASSDGIPSGNIIYF
j_call: TRBJ1-3
v_call: TRBV9
d_call: NA
clone_size: NA
cdr3_length: 15

cdr3_nt: TGTGCCAGCAGTTTAGGACAAGTTCAGGCTTTCTTT
cdr3_aa: CASSLGQVQAFF
j_call: TRBJ1-1
v_call: TRBV12-3/TRBV12-4
d_call: NA
clone_size: few
cdr3_length: 12

cdr3_nt: TGTGCCAGCAGGCCCGGGCAGGGGGGTTACAATGAGCAGTTCTTC
cdr3_aa: CASRPGQGGYNEQFF
j_call: TRBJ2-1
v_call: TRBV7-8
d_call: NA
clone_size: NA
cdr3_length: 15

cdr3_nt: TGTGCCAGCAGTTTAGAGGGCTATGAGCAGTTCTTC
cdr3_aa: CASSLEGYEQFF
j_call: TRBJ2-1
v_call: TRBV12-3/TRBV12-4
d_call: NA
clone_size: NA
cdr3_length: 12

cdr3_nt: TGTGCCAGCGCGACAGGGAGAGTAGAGACCCAGTACTTC
cdr3_aa: CASATGRVETQYF
j_call: TRBJ2-5
v_call: TRBV7-2
d_call: TRBD1
clone_size: NA
cdr3_length: 13

cdr3_nt: TGCGCCAGCAGCACCGGACAGAGTGATGCAGGCTACACCTTC
cdr3_aa: CASSTGQSDAGYTF
j_call: TRBJ1-2
v_call: TRBV5-1
d_call: NA
clone_size: once
cdr3_length: 14

cdr3_nt: TGTGCCTGGAGAAGTCAGCGGGAGGGGTGGTGGAATGAGCAGTTCTTC
cdr3_aa: CAWRSQREGWWNEQFF
j_call: TRBJ2-1
v_call: TRBV30
d_call: TRBD2
clone_size: NA
cdr3_length: 16

cdr3_nt: TGTGCCAGCAGTTACTACGGGAATGAAAAACTGTTTTTT
cdr3_aa: CASSYYGNEKLFF
j_call: TRBJ1-4
v_call: TRBV6-2/TRBV6-3
d_call: NA
clone_size: NA
cdr3_length: 13

cdr3_nt: TGTGCCTGGAGTTCTGACAGATCCTATGGCTACACCTTC
cdr3_aa: CAWSSDRSYGYTF
j_call: TRBJ1-2
v_call: TRBV30
d_call: NA
clone_size: NA
cdr3_length: 13

cdr3_nt: TGCGCCAGCAGCTTCGGGACAGGGAATGAAAAACTGTTTTTT
cdr3_aa: CASSFGTGNEKLFF
j_call: TRBJ1-4
v_call: TRBV5-1
d_call: TRBD1
clone_size: NA
cdr3_length: 14

cdr3_nt: TGTGCCAGCAGTCCCGGGGGGACGGTCTCTGGAAACACCATATATTTT
cdr3_aa: CASSPGGTVSGNTIYF
j_call: TRBJ1-3
v_call: TRBV28
d_call: NA
clone_size: NA
cdr3_length: 16

cdr3_nt: TGCGCCAGCAGCCAAGGGGTGGAGCAGTACTTC
cdr3_aa: CASSQGVEQYF
j_call: TRBJ2-7
v_call: TRBV4-1
d_call: NA
clone_size: NA
cdr3_length: 11

cdr3_nt: TGTGCCAGCAGTTTGCAGGGGGAGAACACTGAAGCTTTCTTT
cdr3_aa: CASSLQGENTEAFF
j_call: TRBJ1-1
v_call: TRBV27
d_call: TRBD1
clone_size: NA
cdr3_length: 14

cdr3_nt: TGTGCCAGCAGAGGTGGACAGGGCCACATCTTGAACACTGAAGCTTTCTTT
cdr3_aa: CASRGGQGHILNTEAFF
j_call: TRBJ1-1
v_call: TRBV2
d_call: TRBD1
clone_size: NA
cdr3_length: 17

cdr3_nt: TGTGCCAGCAGCCGTGGGACCCCAGATACGCAGTATTTT
cdr3_aa: CASSRGTPDTQYF
j_call: TRBJ2-3
v_call: TRBV12-3/TRBV12-4
d_call: NA
clone_size: NA
cdr3_length: 13

cdr3_nt: TGTGCCACCAGTGATAAGGGACGGACACCCCGTGAAGCTTTCTTT
cdr3_aa: CATSDKGRTPREAFF
j_call: TRBJ1-1
v_call: TRBV24-1
d_call: NA
clone_size: NA
cdr3_length: 15

cdr3_nt: TGTGCCAGCAGCCCCACCGGACAATCTCGGGGTCAGCCCCAGCATTTT
cdr3_aa: CASSPTGQSRGQPQHF
j_call: TRBJ1-5
v_call: TRBV9
d_call: NA
clone_size: once
cdr3_length: 16

cdr3_nt: TGTGCCAGCAGCCCAGACAGGGGGCAAGGTCAGCCCCAGCATTTT
cdr3_aa: CASSPDRGQGQPQHF
j_call: TRBJ1-5
v_call: TRBV2
d_call: TRBD1
clone_size: NA
cdr3_length: 15

cdr3_nt: TGTGCCAGCAGCAGGGCTAACTACGAGCAGTACTTC
cdr3_aa: CASSRANYEQYF
j_call: TRBJ2-7
v_call: TRBV2
d_call: NA
clone_size: few
cdr3_length: 12

cdr3_nt: TGTGCCAGCAGCCAAGCGGGGGGGCCAGATACGCAGTATTTT
cdr3_aa: CASSQAGGPDTQYF
j_call: TRBJ2-3
v_call: TRBV3-1/TRBV3-2
d_call: TRBD2
clone_size: NA
cdr3_length: 14

cdr3_nt: TGTGCCAGCAGCTTAGAGATCGGGACCCGCGGCTCTGGGGCCAACGTCCTGACTTTC
cdr3_aa: CASSLEIGTRGSGANVLTF
j_call: TRBJ2-6
v_call: TRBV7-9
d_call: NA
clone_size: NA
cdr3_length: 19

cdr3_nt: TGTGCCAGCAGTTACAATGTGGGACAGGGATGGCAGCCCCAGCATTTT
cdr3_aa: CASSYNVGQGWQPQHF
j_call: TRBJ1-5
v_call: TRBV6-2/TRBV6-3
d_call: TRBD1
clone_size: NA
cdr3_length: 16

cdr3_nt: TGTGCCAGCAGCTTACAGGATAGGACTGAAGCTTTCTTT
cdr3_aa: CASSLQDRTEAFF
j_call: TRBJ1-1
v_call: TRBV7-6
d_call: NA
clone_size: NA
cdr3_length: 13

cdr3_nt: TGTGCCAGCAGCCCTAACGGGGGGGCAGATACGCAGTATTTT
cdr3_aa: CASSPNGGADTQYF
j_call: TRBJ2-3
v_call: TRBV3-1/TRBV3-2
d_call: TRBD2
clone_size: NA
cdr3_length: 14

cdr3_nt: TGTGCCAGCAGCGCGACAGGGAGAGCTAACTATGGCTACACCTTC
cdr3_aa: CASSATGRANYGYTF
j_call: TRBJ1-2
v_call: TRBV7-9
d_call: TRBD1
clone_size: NA
cdr3_length: 15

cdr3_nt: TGTGCCAGCAGCCGTGAGGTGGGAAACACCGGGGAGCTGTTTTTT
cdr3_aa: CASSREVGNTGELFF
j_call: TRBJ2-2
v_call: TRBV14
d_call: NA
clone_size: NA
cdr3_length: 15

cdr3_nt: TGTGCCAGCAGCCTAGGGGCGGGGGGGTATGAGCAGTTCTTC
cdr3_aa: CASSLGAGGYEQFF
j_call: TRBJ2-1
v_call: TRBV11-1
d_call: TRBD2
clone_size: NA
cdr3_length: 14

cdr3_nt: TGTGCCAGCAGCGTAGCGCAGTCGAACACTGAAGCTTTCTTT
cdr3_aa: CASSVAQSNTEAFF
j_call: TRBJ1-1
v_call: TRBV9
d_call: NA
clone_size: medium-sized
cdr3_length: 14

cdr3_nt: TGTGCCTGGAGTGATCCGCTGGGCACAGATACGCAGTATTTT
cdr3_aa: CAWSDPLGTDTQYF
j_call: TRBJ2-3
v_call: TRBV30
d_call: NA
clone_size: NA
cdr3_length: 14

cdr3_nt: TGTGCCAGCAGCCCCGGGGAGAATAACAATCAGCCCCAGCATTTT
cdr3_aa: CASSPGENNNQPQHF
j_call: TRBJ1-5
v_call: TRBV7-8
d_call: NA
clone_size: NA
cdr3_length: 15

cdr3_nt: TGTGCCAGCAGCTGGTCACAGATGAACACTGAAGCTTTCTTT
cdr3_aa: CASSWSQMNTEAFF
j_call: TRBJ1-1
v_call: TRBV7-2
d_call: NA
clone_size: NA
cdr3_length: 14

cdr3_nt: TGCAGCGTTGATAATGGCTACACCTTC
cdr3_aa: CSVDNGYTF
j_call: TRBJ1-2
v_call: TRBV29-1
d_call: NA
clone_size: NA
cdr3_length: 9

cdr3_nt: TGTGCCAGCTCCTACGGGGCTGGGGCAGGCCAGCCCCAGCATTTT
cdr3_aa: CASSYGAGAGQPQHF
j_call: TRBJ1-5
v_call: TRBV6-5
d_call: NA
clone_size: NA
cdr3_length: 15

cdr3_nt: TGCGCCAGCAGCTTGAGCGTAGGAAGGGGCAGTGGCTACACCTTC
cdr3_aa: CASSLSVGRGSGYTF
j_call: TRBJ1-2
v_call: TRBV5-1
d_call: NA
clone_size: NA
cdr3_length: 15

cdr3_nt: TGCAGCGTTGATGAAGGCCCACAGGGAAATGAGCAGTTCTTC
cdr3_aa: CSVDEGPQGNEQFF
j_call: TRBJ2-1
v_call: TRBV29-1
d_call: NA
clone_size: NA
cdr3_length: 14

cdr3_nt: TGTGCCTGGAGCCTAGACGATAGCTCCTACAATGAGCAGTTCTTC
cdr3_aa: CAWSLDDSSYNEQFF
j_call: TRBJ2-1
v_call: TRBV30
d_call: NA
clone_size: NA
cdr3_length: 15

cdr3_nt: TGTGCCAGCAGCTTGAACAGGGGGCCCGGGGCGGAGACCCAGTACTTC
cdr3_aa: CASSLNRGPGAETQYF
j_call: TRBJ2-5
v_call: TRBV7-2
d_call: TRBD1
clone_size: NA
cdr3_length: 16

cdr3_nt: TGTGCCACCAGCAGAGATCTGAGGGGCATGAACACTGAAGCTTTCTTT
cdr3_aa: CATSRDLRGMNTEAFF
j_call: TRBJ1-1
v_call: TRBV15
d_call: NA
clone_size: NA
cdr3_length: 16

cdr3_nt: TGTGCCTCGGGACAGGACTACGAGCAGTACTTC
cdr3_aa: CASGQDYEQYF
j_call: TRBJ2-7
v_call: TRBV24-1
d_call: TRBD1
clone_size: few
cdr3_length: 11

cdr3_nt: TGTGCCTGGAGTGTCCCGCAGGACAGCTTCAATGAGCAGTTCTTC
cdr3_aa: CAWSVPQDSFNEQFF
j_call: TRBJ2-1
v_call: TRBV30
d_call: NA
clone_size: NA
cdr3_length: 15

cdr3_nt: TGTGCCAGCAGCCCCCGGGACAGGGTGGGGGAGCAGTACTTT
cdr3_aa: CASSPRDRVGEQYF
j_call: TRBJ2-7
v_call: TRBV3-1/TRBV3-2
d_call: TRBD1
clone_size: NA
cdr3_length: 14

cdr3_nt: TGTGCCAGTAGTATAACGGGTCTCCACTATGGCTACACCTTC
cdr3_aa: CASSITGLHYGYTF
j_call: TRBJ1-2
v_call: TRBV19
d_call: NA
clone_size: NA
cdr3_length: 14

cdr3_nt: TGTGCCAGCAGTTTTAGCGGGGAGAGCACAGATACGCAGTATTTT
cdr3_aa: CASSFSGESTDTQYF
j_call: TRBJ2-3
v_call: TRBV6-4
d_call: TRBD2
clone_size: once
cdr3_length: 15

cdr3_nt: TGCGCCAGCTACAGGGTACCGAACACTGAAGCTTTCTTT
cdr3_aa: CASYRVPNTEAFF
j_call: TRBJ1-1
v_call: TRBV5-1
d_call: NA
clone_size: NA
cdr3_length: 13

cdr3_nt: TGTGCCAGCAGCTCGGGCGGGGCTGCAGAGACCCAGTACTTC
cdr3_aa: CASSSGGAAETQYF
j_call: TRBJ2-5
v_call: TRBV5-4
d_call: NA
clone_size: NA
cdr3_length: 14

cdr3_nt: TGCAGCGTTTCCGGGACTATTAATGAGCAGTTCTTC
cdr3_aa: CSVSGTINEQFF
j_call: TRBJ2-1
v_call: TRBV29-1
d_call: TRBD2
clone_size: NA
cdr3_length: 12

cdr3_nt: TGTGCCAGCAGCTTCGAAGGGACAAGGGCTTCACCCCTCCACTTT
cdr3_aa: CASSFEGTRASPLHF
j_call: TRBJ1-6
v_call: TRBV7-2
d_call: NA
clone_size: NA
cdr3_length: 15

cdr3_nt: TGTGCCAGTAGGAGCAGGGTCTGGACCGGGGAGCTGTTTTTT
cdr3_aa: CASRSRVWTGELFF
j_call: TRBJ2-2
v_call: TRBV19
d_call: NA
clone_size: few
cdr3_length: 14